Presented here are 14 T cell receptor beta chains from one specimen sequenced in a study of T-cell reconstitution after alpha-beta-depleted transplantation in children. Unique molecular identifiers tagged the TCRbeta library. TCRdb recomputed calls from the PCR reads with MiXCR, one row per CDR3 protein. The table records around 480,000 distinct CDR3 sequences, 32% of them present only once. Sequencing was performed on PBMCs from the stem cell graft donor, taken from the stem cell graft. The receptors stem from a human donor who donated a stem cell graft to a child with aplastic anemia.

CDR3 amino acids: CSASQPGQRMNTEAFF. The CDR3 DNA is TGCAGTGCTTCCCAGCCGGGACAGAGAATGAACACTGAAGCTTTCTTT. V and J are TRBV20-1 and TRBJ1-1, with 7 bases lining up with TRBD1. From germline, CDR1 is DFQATT and CDR2 SNEGSKA (reference sequence). The CDR3 spans 16 residues. Germline trimming cut 5 bases from V and 0 bases from J; bases unmatched to any gene: 12.

The table lists this clonotype with a few counts. The V gene is TRBV29-1, the J gene TRBJ2-2, with D hard to call. CDR3 length equals 13 residues. CDR1 is SQVTM and CDR2 is ANQGSEA in the germline V gene. V was shortened by 3 bases and J by 6 bases, with 11 bases between the two germline ends. CDR3 amino acids: CSVETFKAGELFF. CDR3 nucleotide sequence: TGCAGCGTTGAGACCTTTAAGGCCGGGGAGCTGTTTTTT.

In its sample, this clonotype was seen a few times. The V gene is TRBV20-1, the J gene TRBJ1-2, with TRBD1 matching over 10 bases. Losses at the gene ends were 0 bases for V and 6 bases for J; bases not matched to a gene: 4. The germline gives CDR1 DFQATT, CDR2 SNEGSKA (reference sequence). The CDR3 spans 14 residues. The CDR3 bases are TGCAGTGCTAGAGATACCGGGACAGGGGATGGCTACACCTTC. Translated: CSARDTGTGDGYTF.

This clonotype was seen a few times. The rearrangement joins TRBV6-1 to TRBJ1-5; TRBD1 might be the D (5 bases). Trimming left V 10 bases short and J 6 bases short, with 16 bases between. Germline CDR1 reads MNHNS; CDR2 reads SASEGT. The CDR3 has 13 residues. CDR3 amino acids: CATSTQGSQPQHF. CDR3 nucleotides: TGTGCCACCTCGACGCAGGGAAGTCAGCCCCAGCATTTT.

The chain employs TRBV11-1 and TRBJ1-2, with D tentatively TRBD1 (6 bases). Trimming cost V 0 bases and J 0 bases, with 23 bases left between them. The CDR3 spans 20 residues. Germline V gene lookup returns CDR1 SGHAT and CDR2 FQDESV (reference sequence). The CDR3 DNA is TGTGCCAGCAGCTTAGCGAGGGGACAAGAAGTACCCATAGCTAACTATGGCTACACCTTC. This translates into CASSLARGQEVPIANYGYTF. Full variable domain (outside the CDR3, taken from reference TRBV11-1 and TRBJ1-2): EAEVAQSPRYKITEKSQAVAFWCDPISGHATLYWYRQILGQGPELLVQFQDESVVDDSQLPKDRFSAERLKGVDSTLKIQPAELGDSAMYLCASSLARGQEVPIANYGYTFGSGTRLTVV.

This clonotype was seen a few times. V gene TRBV4-3 combines with J gene TRBJ2-7; 8 nucleotides match TRBD1. The CDR3 has 14 residues. After removal of 4 bases from V and 3 bases from J, the junction contained 5 bases not matched to a gene. Germline lookup yields CDR1 LGHNA and CDR2 YSLEER. DNA of the CDR3: TGCGCCAGCAGCCTCGGGACAGGTTTCTACGAGCAGTACTTC. It specifies CASSLGTGFYEQYF.

There are a few counts of this clonotype. The chain has TRBV5-6 and TRBJ1-6; D unresolved. The CDR3 length is 14 residues. Germline V CDR1 and CDR2: SGHDT, YYEEEE. Trimming removed 4 bases from V and 10 bases from J, with 15 bases in between. The CDR3 DNA sequence: TGTGCCAGCAGCCCTACGTTGGGGAACTCACCCCTCCACTTT. Residues: CASSPTLGNSPLHF.

In its sample, this clonotype was seen a few times. This chain connects TRBV6-2 or TRBV6-3 to TRBJ2-7, with 9 nucleotides matching TRBD2. V shed 0 bases, J shed 2 bases, and the junction held 20 bases outside the gene matches. This CDR3 has 21 amino acids. Germline values: CDR1 MNHEY, CDR2 SVGEGT. The CDR3 coding sequence is TGTGCCAGCAGTTACTCGCTTCGGGCTAGCGGGATCCTGATAGGGGCCTACGAGCAGTACTTC. Encoded protein: CASSYSLRASGILIGAYEQYF.

This clonotype was detected many times. The chain employs TRBV7-2 and TRBJ1-2; D may be TRBD1 (6 bases). The CDR3 runs 13 residues. Trimming stripped 6 bases from V and 2 bases from J, with 10 bases between. The germline CDR1 and CDR2 sequences are SGHTA and FQGNSA. This chain's CDR3 is CASSLQGNYGYTF. The CDR3 bases are TGTGCCAGCAGTTTACAGGGCAACTATGGCTACACCTTC.

In this sample, this clonotype turned up a few times. J is TRBJ2-7 and V is TRBV6-1; D uncertain. V lost 4 bases to trimming and J lost 3 bases, with 16 bases between them. Germline loops: CDR1 MNHNS, CDR2 SASEGT. There are 15 residues in the CDR3. In DNA form, the CDR3 reads TGTGCCAGCAGTGCGAGAGATCTATCCAACTACGAGCAGTACTTC. Residues: CASSARDLSNYEQYF.

Only a few counts were recorded for this clonotype. The rearrangement links TRBV11-2 to TRBJ2-1; 11 nucleotides line up with TRBD1. CDR1 is SGHAT and CDR2 is FQNNGV in the germline V gene. This CDR3 spans 15 amino acids. Losses at the gene ends were 5 bases for V and 7 bases for J; bases not matched to a gene: 7. The CDR3 sequence: CASSLLGQGANEQFF. For the CDR3, the DNA is TGTGCCAGCAGCCTGCTTGGACAGGGGGCAAATGAGCAGTTCTTC.

This clonotype has just a few counts. The chain combines TRBV20-1 with TRBJ2-7; 7 nucleotides align to TRBD2. Germline CDR1 and CDR2: DFQATT and SNEGSKA (reference sequence). V lost 2 bases, J lost 9 bases, and 4 bases stayed unmatched. There are 11 residues in the CDR3. CDR3 loop: CSARWAGAQYF. The CDR3, as DNA: TGCAGTGCTAGATGGGCGGGAGCGCAGTACTTC.

The chain combines TRBV5-1 with TRBJ1-1; TRBD1 is a possible D gene (6 bases). Germline lookup yields CDR1 SGHRS and CDR2 YFSETQ. V shed 0 bases and J shed 3 bases, with 9 bases lying between them. The CDR3 is 14 residues long. In nucleotides, the CDR3 is TGCGCCAGCAGCTTGGACAGGGCGGACACTGAAGCTTTCTTT. Its translation is CASSLDRADTEAFF.

This clonotype occurred a few times. CDR3 residues: CASSLAGTTNEKLFF. In DNA form, the CDR3 reads TGCGCCAGCAGCTTGGCGGGTACGACTAATGAAAAACTGTTTTTT. The V call is TRBV5-1, the J call TRBJ1-4; D call uncertain. Germline V gene lookup returns CDR1 SGHRS and CDR2 YFSETQ. The CDR3 has 15 residues. V lost 0 bases and J 2 bases, leaving 8 bases between the germline ends. Full variable domain (remainder filled in from reference TRBV5-1 and TRBJ1-4): KAGVTQTPRYLIKTRGQQVTLSCSPISGHRSVSWYQQTPGQGLQFLFEYFSETQRNKGNFPGRFSGRQFSNSRSEMNVSTLELGDSALYLCASSLAGTTNEKLFFGSGTQLSVL.